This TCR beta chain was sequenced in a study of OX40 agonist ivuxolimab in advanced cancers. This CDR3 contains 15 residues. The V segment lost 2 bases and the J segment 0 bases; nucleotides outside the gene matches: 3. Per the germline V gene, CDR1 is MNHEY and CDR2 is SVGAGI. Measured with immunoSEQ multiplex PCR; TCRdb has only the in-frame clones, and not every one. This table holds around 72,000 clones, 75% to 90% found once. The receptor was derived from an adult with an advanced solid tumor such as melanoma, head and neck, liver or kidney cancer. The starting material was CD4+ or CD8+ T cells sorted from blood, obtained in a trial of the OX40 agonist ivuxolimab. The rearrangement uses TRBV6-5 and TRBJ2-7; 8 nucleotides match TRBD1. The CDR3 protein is CASSYQGQGSYEQYF. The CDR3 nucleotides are TGTGCCAGCAGTTACCAAGGACAGGGCTCCTACGAGCAGTACTTC.